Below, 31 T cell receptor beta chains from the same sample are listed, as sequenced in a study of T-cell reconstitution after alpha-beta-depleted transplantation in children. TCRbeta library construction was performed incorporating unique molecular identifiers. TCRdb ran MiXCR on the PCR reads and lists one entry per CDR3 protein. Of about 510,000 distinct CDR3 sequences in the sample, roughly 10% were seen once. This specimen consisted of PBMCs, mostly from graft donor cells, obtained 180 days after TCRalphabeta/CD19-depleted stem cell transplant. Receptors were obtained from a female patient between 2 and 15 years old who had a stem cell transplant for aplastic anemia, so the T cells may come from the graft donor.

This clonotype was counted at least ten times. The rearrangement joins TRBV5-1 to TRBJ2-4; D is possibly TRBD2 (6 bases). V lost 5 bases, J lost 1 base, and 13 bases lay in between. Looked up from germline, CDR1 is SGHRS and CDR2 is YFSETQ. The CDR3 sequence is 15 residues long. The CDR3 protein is CASREEGGAKNIQYF. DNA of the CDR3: TGCGCCAGCAGGGAAGAAGGAGGGGCCAAAAACATTCAGTACTTC.

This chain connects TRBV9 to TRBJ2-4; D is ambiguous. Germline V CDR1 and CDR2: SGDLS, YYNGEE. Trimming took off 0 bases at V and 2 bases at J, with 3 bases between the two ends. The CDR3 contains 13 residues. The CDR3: CASSVGSKNIQYF. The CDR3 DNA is TGTGCCAGCAGCGTAGGTTCCAAAAACATTCAGTACTTC.

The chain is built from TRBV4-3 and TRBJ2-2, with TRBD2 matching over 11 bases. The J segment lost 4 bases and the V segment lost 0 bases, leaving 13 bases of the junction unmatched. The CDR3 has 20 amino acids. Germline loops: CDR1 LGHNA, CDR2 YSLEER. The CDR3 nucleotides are TGCGCCAGCAGCCAAGATCCTATCTTGGGAACTAGCGGGAGCACCGGGGAGCTGTTTTTT. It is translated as CASSQDPILGTSGSTGELFF.

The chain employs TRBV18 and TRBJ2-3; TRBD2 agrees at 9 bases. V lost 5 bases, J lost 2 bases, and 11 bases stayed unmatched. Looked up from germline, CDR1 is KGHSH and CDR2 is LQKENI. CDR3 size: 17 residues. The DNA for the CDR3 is TGTGCCAGCTCATTCTCCGGGACTAGCTATCCCACAGATACGCAGTATTTT. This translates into CASSFSGTSYPTDTQYF.

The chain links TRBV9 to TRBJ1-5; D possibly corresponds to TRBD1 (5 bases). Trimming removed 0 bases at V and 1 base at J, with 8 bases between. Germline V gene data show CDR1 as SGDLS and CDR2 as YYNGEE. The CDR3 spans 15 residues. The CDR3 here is CASSVDWGSNQPQHF. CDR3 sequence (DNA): TGTGCCAGCAGCGTAGATTGGGGGAGCAATCAGCCCCAGCATTTT.

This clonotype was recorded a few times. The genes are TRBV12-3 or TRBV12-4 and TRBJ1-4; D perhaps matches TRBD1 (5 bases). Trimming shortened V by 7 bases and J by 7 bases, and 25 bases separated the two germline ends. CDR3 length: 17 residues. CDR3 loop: CASKRFRGGLLSEKLFF. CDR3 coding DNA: TGTGCCAGCAAACGCTTTAGGGGAGGCCTGTTAAGTGAAAAACTGTTTTTT.

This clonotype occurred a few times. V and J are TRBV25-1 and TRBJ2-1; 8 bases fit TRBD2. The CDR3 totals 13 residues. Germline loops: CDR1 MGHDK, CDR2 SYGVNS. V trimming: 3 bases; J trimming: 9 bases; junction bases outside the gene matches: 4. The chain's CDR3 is CASSDDGGGEQFF. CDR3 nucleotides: TGTGCCAGCAGTGATGACGGGGGGGGTGAGCAGTTCTTC.

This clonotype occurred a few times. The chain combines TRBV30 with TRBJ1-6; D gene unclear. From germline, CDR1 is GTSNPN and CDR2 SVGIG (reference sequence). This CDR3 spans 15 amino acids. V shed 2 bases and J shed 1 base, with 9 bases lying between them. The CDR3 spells CAWSTVRSYNSPLHF. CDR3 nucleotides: TGTGCCTGGAGTACAGTTCGGTCCTATAATTCACCCCTCCACTTT.

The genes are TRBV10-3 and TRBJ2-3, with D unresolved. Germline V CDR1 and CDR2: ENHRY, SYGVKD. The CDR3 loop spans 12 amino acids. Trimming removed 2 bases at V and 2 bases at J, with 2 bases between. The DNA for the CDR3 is TGTGCCATCAGTGAGCCCACAGATACGCAGTATTTT. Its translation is CAISEPTDTQYF.

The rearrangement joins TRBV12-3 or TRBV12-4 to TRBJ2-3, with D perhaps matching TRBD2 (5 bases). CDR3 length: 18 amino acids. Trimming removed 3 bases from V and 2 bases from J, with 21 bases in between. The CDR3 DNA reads TGTGCCAGCAGTTTCCCCTCGCGGGCCCGGGGATTCACAGATACGCAGTATTTT. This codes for CASSFPSRARGFTDTQYF.

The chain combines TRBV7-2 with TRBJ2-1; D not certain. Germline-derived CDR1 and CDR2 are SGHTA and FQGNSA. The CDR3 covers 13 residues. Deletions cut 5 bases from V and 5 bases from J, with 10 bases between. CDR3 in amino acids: CASSPPPHNEQFF. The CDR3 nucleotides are TGTGCCAGCAGCCCCCCCCCTCACAATGAGCAGTTCTTC.

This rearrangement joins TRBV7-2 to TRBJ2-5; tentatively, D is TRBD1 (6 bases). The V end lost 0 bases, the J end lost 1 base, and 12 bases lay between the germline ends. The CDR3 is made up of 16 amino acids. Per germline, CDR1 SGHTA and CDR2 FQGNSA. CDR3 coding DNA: TGTGCCAGCAGCTTAGCGGTACAGGGACCCCAAGAGACCCAGTACTTC. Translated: CASSLAVQGPQETQYF.

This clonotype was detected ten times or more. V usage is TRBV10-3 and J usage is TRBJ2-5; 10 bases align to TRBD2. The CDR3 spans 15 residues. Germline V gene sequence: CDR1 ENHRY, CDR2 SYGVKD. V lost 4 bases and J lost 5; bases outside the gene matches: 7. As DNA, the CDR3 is TGTGCCATCAGTGCCCCGCTAGCGGGAGTTGAGACCCAGTACTTC. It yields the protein CAISAPLAGVETQYF.

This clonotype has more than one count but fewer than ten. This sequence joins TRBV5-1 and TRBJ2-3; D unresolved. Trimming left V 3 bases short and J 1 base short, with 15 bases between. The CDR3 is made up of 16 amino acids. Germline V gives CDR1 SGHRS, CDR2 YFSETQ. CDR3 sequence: CASSWDGMTGTDTQYF. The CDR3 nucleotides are TGCGCCAGCAGCTGGGATGGGATGACGGGCACAGATACGCAGTATTTT.

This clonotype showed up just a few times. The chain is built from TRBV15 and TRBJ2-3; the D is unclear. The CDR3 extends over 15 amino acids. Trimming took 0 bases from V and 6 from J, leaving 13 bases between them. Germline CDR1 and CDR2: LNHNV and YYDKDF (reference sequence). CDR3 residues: CATSRDRAEPDTQYF. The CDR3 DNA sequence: TGTGCCACCAGCAGAGATCGGGCAGAACCCGATACGCAGTATTTT. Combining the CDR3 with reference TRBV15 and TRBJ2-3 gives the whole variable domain DAMVIQNPRYQVTQFGKPVTLSCSQTLNHNVMYWYQQKSSQAPKLLFHYYDKDFNNEADTPDNFQSRRPNTSFCFLDIRSPGLGDTAMYLCATSRDRAEPDTQYFGPGTRLTVL.

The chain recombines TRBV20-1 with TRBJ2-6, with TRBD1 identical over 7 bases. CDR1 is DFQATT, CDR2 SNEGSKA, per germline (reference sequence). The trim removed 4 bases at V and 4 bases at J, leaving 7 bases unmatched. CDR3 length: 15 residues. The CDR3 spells CSAMQGVSGANVLTF. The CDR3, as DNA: TGCAGTGCTATGCAGGGGGTCTCCGGGGCCAACGTCCTGACTTTC.

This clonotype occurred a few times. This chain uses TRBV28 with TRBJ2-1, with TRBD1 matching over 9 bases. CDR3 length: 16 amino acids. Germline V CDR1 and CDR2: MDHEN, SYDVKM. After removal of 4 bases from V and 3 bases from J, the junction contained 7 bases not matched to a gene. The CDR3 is CASSSSGTGYYNEQFF. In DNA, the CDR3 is TGTGCCAGCAGTTCCTCCGGGACAGGGTACTACAATGAGCAGTTCTTC.

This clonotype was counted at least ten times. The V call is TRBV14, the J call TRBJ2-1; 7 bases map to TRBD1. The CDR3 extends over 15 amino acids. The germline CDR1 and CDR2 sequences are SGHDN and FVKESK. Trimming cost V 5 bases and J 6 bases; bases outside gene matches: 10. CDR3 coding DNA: TGTGCCAGCAGCTCACATATCGACAGGGTCAATGAGCAGTTCTTC. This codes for CASSSHIDRVNEQFF.

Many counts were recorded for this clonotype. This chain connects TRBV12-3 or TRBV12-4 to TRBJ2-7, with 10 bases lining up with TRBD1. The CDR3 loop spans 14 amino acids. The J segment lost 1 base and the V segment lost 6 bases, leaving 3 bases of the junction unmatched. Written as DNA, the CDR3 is TGTGCCAGCAGGCCGGGACAGGGGTCCTACGAGCAGTACGTC. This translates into CASRPGQGSYEQYV.

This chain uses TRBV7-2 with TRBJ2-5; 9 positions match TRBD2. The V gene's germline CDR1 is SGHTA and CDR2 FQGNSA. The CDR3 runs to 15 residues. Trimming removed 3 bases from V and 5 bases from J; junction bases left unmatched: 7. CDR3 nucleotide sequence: TGTGCCAGCAGCTTTTCGGCGGGAGGGGGTGAGACCCAGTACTTC. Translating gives CASSFSAGGGETQYF.

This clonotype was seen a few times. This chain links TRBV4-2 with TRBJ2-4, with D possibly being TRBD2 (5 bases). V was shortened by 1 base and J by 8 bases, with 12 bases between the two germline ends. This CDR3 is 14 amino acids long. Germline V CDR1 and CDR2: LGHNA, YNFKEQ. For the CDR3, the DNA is TGTGCCAGCAGCCAAGGGTCGGACTTTTACATTCAGTACTTC. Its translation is CASSQGSDFYIQYF.

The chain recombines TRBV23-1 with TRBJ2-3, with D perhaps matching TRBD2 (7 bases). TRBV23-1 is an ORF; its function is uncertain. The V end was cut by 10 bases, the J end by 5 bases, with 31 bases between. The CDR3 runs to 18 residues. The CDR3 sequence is CAIPPGAEGDRGRDTQYF. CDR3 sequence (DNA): TGCGCCATTCCCCCTGGGGCAGAGGGGGACCGCGGGAGAGATACGCAGTATTTT.

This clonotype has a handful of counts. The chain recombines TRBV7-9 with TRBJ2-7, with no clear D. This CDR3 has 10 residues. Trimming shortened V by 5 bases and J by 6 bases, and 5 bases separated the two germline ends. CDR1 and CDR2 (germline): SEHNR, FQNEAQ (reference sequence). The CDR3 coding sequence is TGTGCCAGCAGCCCCCTCGAGCAGTACGTC. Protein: CASSPLEQYV.

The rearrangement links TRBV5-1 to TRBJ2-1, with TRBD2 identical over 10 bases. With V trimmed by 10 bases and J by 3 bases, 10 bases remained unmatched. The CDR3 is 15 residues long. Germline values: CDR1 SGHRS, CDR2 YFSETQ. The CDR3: CAGRDGLAVYNEQFF. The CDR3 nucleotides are TGCGCCGGGCGGGATGGACTAGCGGTCTACAATGAGCAGTTCTTC.

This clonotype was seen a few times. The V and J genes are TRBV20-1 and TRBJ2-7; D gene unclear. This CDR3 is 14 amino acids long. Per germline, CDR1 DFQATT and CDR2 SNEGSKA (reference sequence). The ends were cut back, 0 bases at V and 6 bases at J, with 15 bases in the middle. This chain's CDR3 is CSARDSPLRGEQYF. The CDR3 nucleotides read TGCAGTGCTAGAGATAGCCCCCTTCGAGGCGAGCAGTACTTC.

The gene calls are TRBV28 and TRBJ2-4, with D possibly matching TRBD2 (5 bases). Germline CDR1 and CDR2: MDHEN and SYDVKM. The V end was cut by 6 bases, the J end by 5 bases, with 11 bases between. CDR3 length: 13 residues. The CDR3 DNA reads TGTGCCAGCAGGGTCGGACTGGAAAACATTCAGTACTTC. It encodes CASRVGLENIQYF.

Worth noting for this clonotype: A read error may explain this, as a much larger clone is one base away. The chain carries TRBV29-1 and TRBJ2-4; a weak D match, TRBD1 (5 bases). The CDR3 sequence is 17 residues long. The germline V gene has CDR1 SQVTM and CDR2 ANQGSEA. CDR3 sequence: CGVEGPGRVQAKNIQYF. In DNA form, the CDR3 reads TGCGGCGTTGAAGGGCCCGGCAGGGTCCAGGCCAAAAACATTCAGTACTTC.

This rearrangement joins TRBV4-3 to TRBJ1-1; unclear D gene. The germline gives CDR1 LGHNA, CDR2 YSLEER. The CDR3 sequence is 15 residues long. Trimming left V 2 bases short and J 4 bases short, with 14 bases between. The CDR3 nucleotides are TGCGCCAGCAGCCAACGTGAGATCCTTAGCACTGAAGCTTTCTTT. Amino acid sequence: CASSQREILSTEAFF.

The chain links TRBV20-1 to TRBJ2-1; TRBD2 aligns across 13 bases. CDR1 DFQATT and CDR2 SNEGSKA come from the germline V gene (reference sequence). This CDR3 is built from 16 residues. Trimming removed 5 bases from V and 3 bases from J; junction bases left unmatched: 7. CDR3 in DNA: TGCAGTGCTCCTCGGACTAGCGGGGGATACTACAATGAGCAGTTCTTC. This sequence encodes CSAPRTSGGYYNEQFF.

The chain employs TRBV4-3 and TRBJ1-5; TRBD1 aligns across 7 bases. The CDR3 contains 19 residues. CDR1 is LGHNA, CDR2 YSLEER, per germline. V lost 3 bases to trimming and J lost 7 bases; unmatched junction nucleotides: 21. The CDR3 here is CASSQELRVNRGKGQPQHF. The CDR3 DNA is TGCGCCAGCAGCCAGGAGCTTCGAGTTAACAGGGGAAAGGGCCAGCCCCAGCATTTT.

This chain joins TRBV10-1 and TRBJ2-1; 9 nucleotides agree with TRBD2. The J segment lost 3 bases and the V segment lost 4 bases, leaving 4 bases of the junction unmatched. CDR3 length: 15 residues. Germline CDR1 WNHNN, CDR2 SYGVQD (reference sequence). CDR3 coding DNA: TGCGCCAGCAGTGGGAGAGCGGGGGGCTACAATGAGCAGTTCTTC. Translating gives CASSGRAGGYNEQFF.